This TCR beta chain was sequenced for a study of blood T cell repertoires in COVID-19. Study details: Sources were T cells, B-cell-depleted T cells, or PBMCs; the material itself was cDNA or gDNA.

There are 14 residues in the CDR3. Germline loops: CDR1 MNHNS, CDR2 SASEGT. Trimming removed 1 base from V and 6 bases from J; junction bases left unmatched: 4. Original analysis: Amplification from reference gene primers served as the basis for estimated nucleated cell counts. Here immunoSEQ multiplex PCR was the method, and the copy in TCRdb shows in-frame clones only, minus some. D and trimming were read from the DNA, whereas the V and J calls and clone size are those reported in that table. The data show 200,000 to 250,000 clones, about 83% seen once. This sequence was found in a woman aged 45-65 years with active or convalescent COVID-19. Sequencing used peripheral blood. This chain links TRBV6-1 with TRBJ2-3; 7 bases are shared with TRBD2. The CDR3 DNA is TGTGCCAGCAGTGAAGGGTGGGAGGGGGATACGCAGTATTTT. Translated: CASSEGWEGDTQYF.